These 8 T cell receptor beta chains came from one sample sequenced in a study of shared clonotypes between healthy human individuals. The assay was immunoSEQ multiplex PCR, and TCRdb's table has in-frame clones only and misses some. The sample shows millions of clones, more than 90% of them seen only once. Sequences were obtained from naive CD4+ T cells sorted from blood. The sample's subset: CD45RA+ positively selected. These receptors all stem from a young man in good health.

The V and J genes are TRBV18 and TRBJ2-3; 8 bases map to TRBD1. The CDR3 length is 16 residues. V lost 1 base, J lost 5 bases, and 8 bases stayed unmatched. Germline loops: CDR1 KGHSH, CDR2 LQKENI. In nucleotides, the CDR3 is TGTGCCAGCTCACCACTACCCAGGGGGCGAGGAGATACGCAGTATTTT. Residues: CASSPLPRGRGDTQYF.

This chain connects TRBV29-1 to TRBJ1-3; D is perhaps TRBD1 (5 bases). CDR3 length: 15 amino acids. Germline assignment: CDR1 SQVTM and CDR2 ANQGSEA. V gave up 6 bases and J gave up 4 bases, with 19 bases separating them. The DNA of the CDR3 is TGCAGCGTGTCAAAGGACGGGGCGCGAGGAAACACCATATATTTT. It specifies CSVSKDGARGNTIYF.

As concerns this clone: Other DNA sequences in this specimen translate into the identical CDR3. The chain joins TRBV5-1 to TRBJ2-3, with D uncertain. Trimming shortened V by 3 bases and J by 0 bases, and 8 bases separated the two germline ends. Germline-derived CDR1 and CDR2 are SGHRS and YFSETQ. CDR3 length: 14 residues. The CDR3 loop reads CASSSSTSTDTQYF. The CDR3 nucleotides read TGCGCCAGCAGCTCTTCGACAAGCACAGATACGCAGTATTTT.

V usage is TRBV10-1 and J usage is TRBJ1-1; unclear D gene. The V and J ends lost 6 bases and 0 bases respectively, with 8 bases between them. Germline loops: CDR1 WNHNN, CDR2 SYGVQD (reference sequence). The CDR3 extends over 13 amino acids. Written as DNA, the CDR3 is TGCGCCAGCAGCCTTGATATGAACACTGAAGCTTTCTTT. The encoded protein is CASSLDMNTEAFF.

The chain uses TRBV2 and TRBJ1-2; 7 bases are shared with TRBD1. V dropped 6 bases and J dropped 8; count of bases not matched to a gene: 3. Germline CDR1 SNHLY, CDR2 FYNNEI. This CDR3 is 11 amino acids long. The CDR3 nucleotides are TGTGCCAGCAGGCAGGGGGTGGGCTACACCTTC. The encoded protein is CASRQGVGYTF.

This chain joins TRBV6-1 and TRBJ2-2; D is unclear. CDR1 MNHNS and CDR2 SASEGT come from the germline V gene. The V end was cut by 3 bases, the J end by 3 bases, with 14 bases between. The CDR3 length is 16 residues. In DNA form, the CDR3 reads TGTGCCAGCAGTGAGATGGGAAGGGCTTACACCGGGGAGCTGTTTTTT. This sequence encodes CASSEMGRAYTGELFF.

V and J are TRBV15 and TRBJ2-3, with D unclear. In germline, CDR1 is LNHNV, CDR2 YYDKDF (reference sequence). The CDR3 consists of 15 residues. V was trimmed by 1 base and J by 5 bases, leaving 13 bases between them. CDR3 coding DNA: TGTGCCACCAGCAGAGTTGGGGTTATGGGAGATACGCAGTATTTT. Protein product: CATSRVGVMGDTQYF.

Turning to this clone: The junction differs from germline at one of its ends, possibly a read error. V and J are TRBV7-7 and TRBJ1-1; 7 bases are a match to TRBD1. Germline CDR1 is SSHAT and CDR2 is FNYEAQ (reference sequence). The CDR3 has 13 residues. CDR3 sequence (DNA): TGTGCTAGCAGCTCTAGACAGGGCACTGAAGCTTTCTTT. Amino acid sequence: CASSSRQGTEAFF.